The TCR beta chain described here comes from a study of CD8+CD57+ T cells in acquired aplastic anemia. About the study: The study obtained an average of around 2.9 ug of DNA from sorted CD4+ and CD8+ cells. Average CD4+ read depth in healthy donors was approximately 11 million reads.

This clonotype showed up many times. Genomic DNA, the template, was used for profiling of the TCR beta VDJ and CDR3. TCRdb fed the reads into MiXCR, producing one record per CDR3 protein. Of approximately 98,000 distinct CDR3 sequences detected, less than 65% appear once; the ten largest clones hold around a third. CDR3 length equals 15 residues. Trimming took 0 bases from V and 3 from J, leaving 10 bases between them. Germline V gene data show CDR1 as SGDLS and CDR2 as YYNGEE. V is TRBV9 and J is TRBJ2-1; D ambiguous. This TCR came from a human donor in good health, serving as a control. Sequenced: sorted CD4+, CD8+, or CD8+CD57+ T cells (not recorded which) from PBMCs. The DNA for the CDR3 is TGTGCCAGCAGCGTAGCTACAGACCTCTACAATGAGCAGTTCTTC. It is translated as CASSVATDLYNEQFF.